Sequencing of this T cell receptor (beta chain) was carried out in a study of regulatory T cells in long-lasting Graves disease. V dropped 3 bases and J dropped 0 bases, with 9 bases sitting between them. The CDR3 totals 14 residues. CDR1 is ENHRY, CDR2 SYGVKD, per germline. Time point specified: newly diagnosed GD, antithyroid drugs for less than 3 months. RNA isolated from PBMCs was used to make the TCR library. This clonotype occurred many times. iRepertoire HTBI primers and Arm-PCR of CDR3 regions built TCR beta libraries. TCRdb recomputed calls from the multiplex PCR reads with MiXCR, one row per CDR3 protein. The table shows 550,000 to 650,000 distinct CDR3 sequences, with around 15% occurring only once. The same data also contributed to another study, on T cells in Graves' hyperthyroidism and ophthalmopathy.

The sequences come from peripheral blood mononuclear cells (PBMCs), collected at new diagnosis, from a patient treated with antithyroid drugs. The V gene is TRBV10-3, the J gene TRBJ2-7; D uncertain. This TCR derives from a man between 18 and 35 years old with Graves disease. CDR3 in DNA: TGTGCCATCAGTGACCCGGCAGACTCCTACGAGCAGTACTTC. Translation gives CAISDPADSYEQYF.